This T cell receptor beta chain was retrieved from a study of cytomegalovirus exposure and HLA in healthy donors. The study ran its PCR with 60 Vbeta and 13 Jbeta primers. The table came from immunoSEQ multiplex PCR; TCRdb's copy has only in-frame clones and leaves some out. The table shows about 160,000 clones, with approximately 80% occurring only once. About this clone: What it binds is not known.

Study conclusions and caveats: A later analysis revealed that TCR association rates differed between HLA loci, peaking at DRB1 and bottoming out at HLA-C.

The CDR3 loop spans 12 amino acids. V shed 4 bases, J shed 8 bases, and the junction held 1 base outside the gene matches. Germline loops: CDR1 MGHRA, CDR2 YSYEKL. The sequence was obtained from a man between 18 and 35 years old in good health and CMV-seropositive. Material: PBMCs. The V and J genes are TRBV4-1 and TRBJ1-4; 7 bases are a match to TRBD1. In DNA, the CDR3 is TGCGCCAGCAGCCTACAGGGGGAAAAACTGTTTTTT. Translation gives CASSLQGEKLFF.